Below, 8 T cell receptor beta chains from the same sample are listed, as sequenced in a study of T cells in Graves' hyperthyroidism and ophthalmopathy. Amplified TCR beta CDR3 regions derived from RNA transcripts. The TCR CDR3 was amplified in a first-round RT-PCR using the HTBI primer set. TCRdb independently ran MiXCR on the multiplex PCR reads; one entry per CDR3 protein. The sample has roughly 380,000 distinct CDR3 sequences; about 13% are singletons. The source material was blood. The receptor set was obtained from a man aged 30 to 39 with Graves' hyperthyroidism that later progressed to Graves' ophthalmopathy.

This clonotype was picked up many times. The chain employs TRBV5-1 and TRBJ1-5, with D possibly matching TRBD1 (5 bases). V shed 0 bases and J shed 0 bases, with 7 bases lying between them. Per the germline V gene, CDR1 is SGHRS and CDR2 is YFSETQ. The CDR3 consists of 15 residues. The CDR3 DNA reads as TGCGCCAGCAGCTTGGAGGGGTATAGCAATCAGCCCCAGCATTTT. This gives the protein CASSLEGYSNQPQHF.

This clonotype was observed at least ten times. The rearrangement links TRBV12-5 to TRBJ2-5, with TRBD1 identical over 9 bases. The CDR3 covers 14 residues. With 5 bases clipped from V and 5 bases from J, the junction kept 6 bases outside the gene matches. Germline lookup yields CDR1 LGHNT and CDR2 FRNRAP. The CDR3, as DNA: TGTGCTAGTGGTCCTACAGGGGGCTGGGAGACCCAGTACTTC. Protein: CASGPTGGWETQYF.

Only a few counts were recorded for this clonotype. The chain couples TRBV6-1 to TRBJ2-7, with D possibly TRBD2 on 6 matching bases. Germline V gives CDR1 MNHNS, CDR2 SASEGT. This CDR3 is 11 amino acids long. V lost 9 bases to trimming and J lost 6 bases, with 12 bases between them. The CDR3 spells CASDGGFEQYF. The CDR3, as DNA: TGTGCCAGTGATGGGGGGTTCGAGCAGTACTTC.

In DNA, the CDR3 is TGCGCCAGCAGCGCGACGGGACAGGGGGCAACCGGGGAGCTGTTTTTT. Translating it yields CASSATGQGATGELFF. V is TRBV5-1 and J is TRBJ2-2, with 12 bases matching TRBD1. V was clipped by 4 bases and J by 5 bases; unmatched bases: 6. The CDR3 runs 16 residues. Per the germline V gene, CDR1 is SGHRS and CDR2 is YFSETQ.

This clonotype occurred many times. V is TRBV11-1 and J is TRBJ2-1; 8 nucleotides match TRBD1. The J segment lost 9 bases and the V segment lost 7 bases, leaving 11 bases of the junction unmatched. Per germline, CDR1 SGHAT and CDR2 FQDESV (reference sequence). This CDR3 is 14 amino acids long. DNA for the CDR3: TGTGCCAGCAAGAGGGGACAGGCTGGGCCTGAGCAGTTCTTC. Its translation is CASKRGQAGPEQFF.

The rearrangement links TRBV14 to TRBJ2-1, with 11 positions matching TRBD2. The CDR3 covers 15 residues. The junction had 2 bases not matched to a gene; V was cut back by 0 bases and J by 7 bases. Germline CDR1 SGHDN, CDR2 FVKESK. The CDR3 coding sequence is TGTGCCAGCAGCCAAGATAGCGGGGGGGTAAATGAGCAGTTCTTC. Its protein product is CASSQDSGGVNEQFF.

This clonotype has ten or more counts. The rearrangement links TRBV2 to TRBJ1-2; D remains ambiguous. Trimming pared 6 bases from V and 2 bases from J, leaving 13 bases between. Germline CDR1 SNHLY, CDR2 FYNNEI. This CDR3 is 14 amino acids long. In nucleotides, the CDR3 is TGTGCCAGCAGACCACCCGGGGTCAACTATGGCTACACCTTC. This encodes CASRPPGVNYGYTF.

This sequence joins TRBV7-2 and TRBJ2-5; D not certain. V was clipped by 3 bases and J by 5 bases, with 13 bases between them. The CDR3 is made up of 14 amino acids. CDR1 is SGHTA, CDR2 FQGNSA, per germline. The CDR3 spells CASSFDKRKETQYF. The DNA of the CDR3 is TGTGCCAGCAGCTTTGACAAGAGAAAGGAGACCCAGTACTTC.